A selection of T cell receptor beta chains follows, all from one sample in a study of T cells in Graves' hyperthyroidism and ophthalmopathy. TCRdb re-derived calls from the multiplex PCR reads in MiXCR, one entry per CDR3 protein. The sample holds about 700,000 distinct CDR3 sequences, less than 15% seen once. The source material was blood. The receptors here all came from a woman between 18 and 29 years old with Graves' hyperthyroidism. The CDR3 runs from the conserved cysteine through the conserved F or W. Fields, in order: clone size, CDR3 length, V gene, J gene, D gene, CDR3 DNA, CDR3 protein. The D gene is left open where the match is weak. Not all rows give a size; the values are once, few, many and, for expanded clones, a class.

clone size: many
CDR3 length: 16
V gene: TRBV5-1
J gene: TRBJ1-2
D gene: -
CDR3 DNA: TGCGCCAGCAGCCTAGTGCAGGGGAGAGGGGCCTATGGCTACACCTTC
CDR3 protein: CASSLVQGRGAYGYTF

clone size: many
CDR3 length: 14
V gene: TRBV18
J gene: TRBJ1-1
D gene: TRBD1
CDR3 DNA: TGTGCCAGCTCACGGGACAGGGCTAACACTGAAGCTTTCTTT
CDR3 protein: CASSRDRANTEAFF

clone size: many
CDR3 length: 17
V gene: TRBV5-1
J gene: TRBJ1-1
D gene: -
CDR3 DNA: TGCGCCAGCAGCGACCATGATCCTACGGACGGGAACACTGAAGCTTTCTTT
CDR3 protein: CASSDHDPTDGNTEAFF

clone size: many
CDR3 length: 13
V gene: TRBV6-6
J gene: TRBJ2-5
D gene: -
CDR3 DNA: TGTGCCAGCAGTTACGCAGGGCTGGAGACCCAGTACTTC
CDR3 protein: CASSYAGLETQYF

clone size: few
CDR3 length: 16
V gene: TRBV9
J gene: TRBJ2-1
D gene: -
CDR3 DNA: TGTGCCAGCAGCGTTGTGGCCCGAAGCTCCTACAATGAGCAGTTCTTC
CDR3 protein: CASSVVARSSYNEQFF

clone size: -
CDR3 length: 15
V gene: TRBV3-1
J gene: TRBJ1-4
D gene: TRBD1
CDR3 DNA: TGTGCCAGCAGCCTAGGGGGCGTTCGGTCCGGCAAACTGTTTTTT
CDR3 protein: CASSLGGVRSGKLFF

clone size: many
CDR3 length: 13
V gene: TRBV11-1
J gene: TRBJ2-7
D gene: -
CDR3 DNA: TGTGCCAGCAGCCTAAACTGGGATTACGAGCAGTACTTC
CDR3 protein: CASSLNWDYEQYF

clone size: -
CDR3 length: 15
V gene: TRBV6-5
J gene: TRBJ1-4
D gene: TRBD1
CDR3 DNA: TGTGCCAGCAGTTACGGGACAGGGACCTTTGAAAAACTGTTTTTT
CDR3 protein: CASSYGTGTFEKLFF

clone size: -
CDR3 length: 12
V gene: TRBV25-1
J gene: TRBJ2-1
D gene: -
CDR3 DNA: TGTGCCAGCAGTGAAAACGGACTAAGAGAGTTCTTC
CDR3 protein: CASSENGLREFF

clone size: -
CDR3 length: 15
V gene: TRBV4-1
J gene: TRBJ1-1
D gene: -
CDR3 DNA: TGCGCCAGCAGCCAAGCAACAGGGCTGAACACTGAAGCTTTCTTT
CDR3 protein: CASSQATGLNTEAFF

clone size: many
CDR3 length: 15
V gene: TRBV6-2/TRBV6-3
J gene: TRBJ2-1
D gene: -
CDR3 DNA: TGTGCCAGCAGTTACCGGGGAAGTTCGGGCAATGAGCAGTTCTTC
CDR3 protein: CASSYRGSSGNEQFF

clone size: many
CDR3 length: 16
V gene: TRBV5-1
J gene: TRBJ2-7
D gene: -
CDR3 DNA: TGCGCCAGCAGCGGTGGGCCGACAGGTAAAACGTACGAGCAGTACTTC
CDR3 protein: CASSGGPTGKTYEQYF

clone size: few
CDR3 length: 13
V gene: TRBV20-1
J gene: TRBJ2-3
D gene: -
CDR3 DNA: TGCAGTGCTAGAGGGCCGGGGCCGGATACGCAGTATTTT
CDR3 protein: CSARGPGPDTQYF

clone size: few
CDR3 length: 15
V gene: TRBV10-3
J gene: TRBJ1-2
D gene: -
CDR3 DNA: TGTGCCATCAGTGAGGGGGGGGGCGCCGGCTATGGCTACACCTTC
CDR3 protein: CAISEGGGAGYGYTF

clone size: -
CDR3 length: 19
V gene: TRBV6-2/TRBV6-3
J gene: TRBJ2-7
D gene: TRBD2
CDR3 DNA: TGTGCCAGCAGTTACTCCGGGACTAGCGGGAGGTCCGTCCATAGCGAGCAGTACTTC
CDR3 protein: CASSYSGTSGRSVHSEQYF

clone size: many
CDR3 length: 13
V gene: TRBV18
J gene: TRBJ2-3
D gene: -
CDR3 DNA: TGTGCCAGCCAGCAGGGCGACGGAGATACGCAGTATTTT
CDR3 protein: CASQQGDGDTQYF

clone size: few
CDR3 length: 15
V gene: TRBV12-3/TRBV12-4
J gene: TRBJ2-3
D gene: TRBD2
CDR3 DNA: TGTGCCAGCAGTTTGGCGGGAGGGCACACAGATACGCAGTATTTT
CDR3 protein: CASSLAGGHTDTQYF

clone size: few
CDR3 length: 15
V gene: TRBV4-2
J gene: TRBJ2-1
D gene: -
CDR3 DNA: TGTGCCAGCAGCCAAGGGCCCTCCAAACTAGATGAGCAGTTCTTC
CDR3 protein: CASSQGPSKLDEQFF

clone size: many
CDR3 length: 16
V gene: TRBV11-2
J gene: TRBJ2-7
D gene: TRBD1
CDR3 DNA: TGTGCCAGCAGCTTAGCGGCCGGACAGGCCCTTCACGAGCAGTACTTC
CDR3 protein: CASSLAAGQALHEQYF

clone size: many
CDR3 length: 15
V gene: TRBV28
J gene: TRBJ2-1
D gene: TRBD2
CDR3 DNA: TGTGCCAGCAGTCGGGCTAGCGGGAGGTACAATGAGCAGTTCTTC
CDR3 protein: CASSRASGRYNEQFF

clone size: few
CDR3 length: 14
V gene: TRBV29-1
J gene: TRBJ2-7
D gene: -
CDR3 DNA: TGCAGCGTTGGGACAGGGAGGGCACCCTACGGGCAGTACTTC
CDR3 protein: CSVGTGRAPYGQYF

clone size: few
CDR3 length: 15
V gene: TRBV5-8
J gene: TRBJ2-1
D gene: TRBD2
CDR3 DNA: TGTGCCAGCAGCTTGCGGCGGGAGGATGACAATGAGCAGTTCTTC
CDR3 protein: CASSLRREDDNEQFF

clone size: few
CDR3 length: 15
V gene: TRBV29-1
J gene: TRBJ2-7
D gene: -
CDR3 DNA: TGCAGCGTTGAAGGGGGCGCAGGGGTTGCCTACGAGCAGTACTTC
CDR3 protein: CSVEGGAGVAYEQYF

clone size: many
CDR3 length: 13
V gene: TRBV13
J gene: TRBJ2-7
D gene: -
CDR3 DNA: TGTGCCAGCAGCTCACGCACTAGAGCCGAGCAGTACTTC
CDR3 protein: CASSSRTRAEQYF

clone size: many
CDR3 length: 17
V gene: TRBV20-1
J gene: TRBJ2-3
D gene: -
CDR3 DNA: TGCAGTGCTAACAGCCCCAGGGGCGTAGCGCTCACAGATACGCAGTATTTT
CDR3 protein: CSANSPRGVALTDTQYF

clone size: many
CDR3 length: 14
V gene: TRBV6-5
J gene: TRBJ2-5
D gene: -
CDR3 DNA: TGTGCCAGCAGTTACTCGAACTGGGGTGGGACCCAGTACTTC
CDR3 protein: CASSYSNWGGTQYF

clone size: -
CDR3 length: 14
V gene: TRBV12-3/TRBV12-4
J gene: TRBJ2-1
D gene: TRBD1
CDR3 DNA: TGTGCCAGCAGTTTTTTTAAGGGGGCCAATGAGCAGTTCTTC
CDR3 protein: CASSFFKGANEQFF

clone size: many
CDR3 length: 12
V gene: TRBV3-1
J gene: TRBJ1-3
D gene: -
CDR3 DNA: TGTGCCAGCAGCAACCCTAGAAACACCATATATTTT
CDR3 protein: CASSNPRNTIYF

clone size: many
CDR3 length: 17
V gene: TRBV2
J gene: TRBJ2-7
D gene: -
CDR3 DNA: TGTGCCAGCAGTGAAAGTGCTAGCGTGAGATCCTCCTACGAGCAGTACTTC
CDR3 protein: CASSESASVRSSYEQYF

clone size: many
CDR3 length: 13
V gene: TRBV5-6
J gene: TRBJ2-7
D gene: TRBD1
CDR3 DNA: TGTGCCAGCAGCGGTGGGACAGCCTACGAGCAGTACTTC
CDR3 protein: CASSGGTAYEQYF

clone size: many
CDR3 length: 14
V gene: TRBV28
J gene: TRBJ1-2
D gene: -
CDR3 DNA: TGTGCCAGCAGTCCGGCCTCAGAGGGCCATGGCTACACCTTC
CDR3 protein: CASSPASEGHGYTF

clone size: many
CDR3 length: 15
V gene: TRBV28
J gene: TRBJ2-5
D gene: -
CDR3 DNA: TGTGCCAGCAGGAAGGAGGATCTTATTCAAGAGACCCAGTACTTC
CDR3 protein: CASRKEDLIQETQYF

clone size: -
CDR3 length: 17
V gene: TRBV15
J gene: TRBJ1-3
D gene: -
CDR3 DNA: TGTGCCACCAGCAGCCTAAAGTACACAAAGGCTGGAAACACCATATATTTT
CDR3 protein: CATSSLKYTKAGNTIYF